The rows below give T cell receptor beta chains drawn from one sample of a study of blood T cell repertoires in COVID-19. Generated by immunoSEQ multiplex PCR, the TCRdb table keeps only in-frame clones and is missing some. The data show around 200,000 clones, with roughly nine tenths seen just once and 9.5% to 13% held by the top ten. The sample taken for sequencing was peripheral blood. All receptors derive from an older woman with COVID-19, enrolled during active disease. Each CDR3 is given with its conserved first and last residue. Each record gives: J gene, CDR3 length, V gene, CDR3 protein.

j_gene: TRBJ1-1
len: 13
v_gene: TRBV24-1
CDR3aa: CATSGQGSTEAFF

j_gene: TRBJ1-2
len: 13
v_gene: TRBV30
CDR3aa: CAWSQQGDYGYTF

j_gene: TRBJ2-3
len: 18
v_gene: TRBV6-4
CDR3aa: CASSHGTSGTLGTDTQYF

j_gene: TRBJ2-7
len: 12
v_gene: TRBV25-1
CDR3aa: CASSETNYEQYF

j_gene: TRBJ1-2
len: 13
v_gene: TRBV19
CDR3aa: CASSAAGGSSYTF

j_gene: TRBJ1-4
len: 14
v_gene: TRBV7-9
CDR3aa: CASGPPGLVEKLFF

j_gene: TRBJ2-7
len: 15
v_gene: TRBV6-6
CDR3aa: CASRTSGSGWIEQYF

j_gene: TRBJ1-1
len: 18
v_gene: TRBV19
CDR3aa: CASSMVPGAGGANTEAFF

j_gene: TRBJ2-2
len: 17
v_gene: TRBV11-3
CDR3aa: CASSRGLGTGIAGELFF

j_gene: TRBJ2-7
len: 12
v_gene: TRBV7-9
CDR3aa: CASSFSGREQYF

j_gene: TRBJ2-7
len: 15
v_gene: TRBV5-1
CDR3aa: CASSLGPSATYEQYF

j_gene: TRBJ2-7
len: 16
v_gene: TRBV7-9
CDR3aa: CASSPMAGLVHYEQYF

j_gene: TRBJ2-3
len: 15
v_gene: TRBV24-1
CDR3aa: CATSDFSTGIDTQYF

j_gene: TRBJ2-7
len: 14
v_gene: TRBV28
CDR3aa: CASRGQGRVYEQYF

j_gene: TRBJ2-7
len: 14
v_gene: TRBV9
CDR3aa: CASSVADRGYEQYF

j_gene: TRBJ2-4
len: 15
v_gene: TRBV19
CDR3aa: CASSIEGTVKNIQYF

j_gene: TRBJ2-7
len: 15
v_gene: TRBV6-5
CDR3aa: CASRGGAGGAYEQYF

j_gene: TRBJ1-2
len: 14
v_gene: TRBV15
CDR3aa: CATSRDRDNYGYTF

j_gene: TRBJ2-5
len: 15
v_gene: TRBV24-1
CDR3aa: CATSDLASGKETQYF

j_gene: TRBJ1-2
len: 11
v_gene: TRBV20-1
CDR3aa: CSAPIERGYTF

j_gene: TRBJ1-2
len: 14
v_gene: TRBV4-3
CDR3aa: CASSHIDRVYGYTF

j_gene: TRBJ2-7
len: 13
v_gene: TRBV27
CDR3aa: CASSLTHSYEQYF

j_gene: TRBJ1-2
len: 14
v_gene: TRBV7-9
CDR3aa: CASSSSSSEEGYTF

j_gene: TRBJ1-1
len: 13
v_gene: TRBV6-5
CDR3aa: CASTRTGRTEAFF

j_gene: TRBJ1-2
len: 17
v_gene: TRBV11-2
CDR3aa: CASSPRTGLLANYGYTF

j_gene: TRBJ2-7
len: 15
v_gene: TRBV18
CDR3aa: CASSTDRDRGNEQYF

j_gene: TRBJ2-5
len: 16
v_gene: TRBV25-1
CDR3aa: CASSGTGGWRQETQYF

j_gene: TRBJ2-7
len: 16
v_gene: TRBV4-2
CDR3aa: CASRSDAGVTTYEQYF

j_gene: TRBJ2-2
len: 13
v_gene: TRBV7-9
CDR3aa: CASSSDLSGELFF

j_gene: TRBJ2-1
len: 14
v_gene: TRBV19
CDR3aa: CASSWTFKEGEQFF

j_gene: TRBJ2-1
len: 16
v_gene: TRBV5-6
CDR3aa: CASSLKALSSYNEQFF

j_gene: TRBJ2-7
len: 13
v_gene: TRBV29-1
CDR3aa: CSVLAGAEYEQYF

j_gene: TRBJ2-7
len: 13
v_gene: TRBV19
CDR3aa: CATMGGQGYEQYF

j_gene: TRBJ1-1
len: 12
v_gene: TRBV5-4
CDR3aa: CASSPGRQEPFF

j_gene: TRBJ2-7
len: 14
v_gene: TRBV4-3
CDR3aa: CASSQAGFRREQYF

j_gene: TRBJ1-5
len: 13
v_gene: TRBV6-5
CDR3aa: CASRPGTGDTQHF

j_gene: TRBJ2-3
len: 13
v_gene: TRBV9
CDR3aa: CASSVAQGPTQYF

j_gene: TRBJ2-7
len: 14
v_gene: TRBV27
CDR3aa: CASSLEAVSYEQYF

j_gene: TRBJ2-7
len: 11
v_gene: TRBV30
CDR3aa: CAWSRQYEQYF

j_gene: TRBJ2-7
len: 14
v_gene: TRBV7-2
CDR3aa: CASSYTTGRDEQYF

j_gene: TRBJ2-7
len: 15
v_gene: TRBV30
CDR3aa: CAWHRDRGFSYEQYF

j_gene: TRBJ1-1
len: 13
v_gene: TRBV4-3
CDR3aa: CASSQLQGAEAFF

j_gene: TRBJ2-2
len: 14
v_gene: TRBV7-9
CDR3aa: CASSFKGGTGELFF

j_gene: TRBJ1-3
len: 15
v_gene: TRBV28
CDR3aa: CASSFLQGASNTIYF

j_gene: TRBJ1-2
len: 16
v_gene: TRBV6-1
CDR3aa: CASSEAGTGGNYGYTF

j_gene: TRBJ2-7
len: 15
v_gene: TRBV2
CDR3aa: CASSGDRGPGYEQYF

j_gene: TRBJ2-7
len: 14
v_gene: TRBV7-9
CDR3aa: CASSPSTGGNEQYF

j_gene: TRBJ1-1
len: 13
v_gene: TRBV19
CDR3aa: CASSIQRGTEAFF

j_gene: TRBJ2-2
len: 13
v_gene: TRBV11-3
CDR3aa: CASSQGGPGELFF

j_gene: TRBJ2-1
len: 13
v_gene: TRBV6-1
CDR3aa: CASSERTYNEQFF

j_gene: TRBJ2-7
len: 13
v_gene: TRBV11-2
CDR3aa: CASSEPVNYEQYF

j_gene: TRBJ2-1
len: 15
v_gene: TRBV10-2
CDR3aa: CASTPLGGAGREQFF

j_gene: TRBJ2-3
len: 17
v_gene: TRBV7-2
CDR3aa: CASSYTLAGGPPDTQYF

j_gene: TRBJ2-2
len: 17
v_gene: TRBV27
CDR3aa: CASSVLGLATNTGELFF